This record looks at one TCR beta chain sequence and its context. Its antigen is unidentified. These data belong to a study of shared clonotypes between healthy human individuals. Methods used by the authors: Without quality scores, immunoSEQ junctional reads could not be filtered like full-length reads. Sequenced by immunoSEQ multiplex PCR; TCRdb stores in-frame clones only, minus some. V and J calls and clone size follow that table, whereas D and trimming were derived from the DNA. The sample consists of about 1.5 million clones, 95% to 99% of them appearing once. Study-level findings and limits: Relative to memory subsets, naive subsets generally showed larger estimated richness. A handful of donors showed sharing of roughly 5% of naive CD4 clonotypes.

Memory CD4+ cells were the fraction left after CD45RA+ naive selection. The germline V gene encodes CDR1 KGHSH and CDR2 LQKENI. The CDR3 is 15 residues long. V was clipped by 2 bases and J by 3 bases, with 11 bases between them. V and J are TRBV18 and TRBJ1-3; D is undetermined. The sequenced sample was naive CD4+ T cells sorted from blood. Subset noted: CD45RA+ positively selected. This clonotype was obtained from a man aged 25 to 45 in good health. Here the CDR3 reads CASSPGWGDGNTIYF. CDR3 in DNA: TGTGCCAGCTCACCAGGCTGGGGAGATGGAAACACCATATATTTT.